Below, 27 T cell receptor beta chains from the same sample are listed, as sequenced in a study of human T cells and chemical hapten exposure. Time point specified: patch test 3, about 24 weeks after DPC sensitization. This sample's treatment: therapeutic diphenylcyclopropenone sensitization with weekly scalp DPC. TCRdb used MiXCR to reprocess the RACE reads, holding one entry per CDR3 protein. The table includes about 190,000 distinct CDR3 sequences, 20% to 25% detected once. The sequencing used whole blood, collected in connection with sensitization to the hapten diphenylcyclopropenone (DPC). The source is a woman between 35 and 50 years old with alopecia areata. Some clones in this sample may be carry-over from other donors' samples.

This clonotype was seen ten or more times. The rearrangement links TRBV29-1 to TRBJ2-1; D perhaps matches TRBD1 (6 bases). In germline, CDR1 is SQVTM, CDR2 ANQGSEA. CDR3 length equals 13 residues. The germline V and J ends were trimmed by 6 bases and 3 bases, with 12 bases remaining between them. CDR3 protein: CSVVETGYNEQFF. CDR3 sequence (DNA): TGCAGCGTAGTAGAGACAGGCTACAATGAGCAGTTCTTC.

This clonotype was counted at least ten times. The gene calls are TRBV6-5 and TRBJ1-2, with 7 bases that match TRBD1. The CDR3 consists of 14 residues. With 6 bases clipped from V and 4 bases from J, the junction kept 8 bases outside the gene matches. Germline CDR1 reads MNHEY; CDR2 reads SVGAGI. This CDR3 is CASSPPGTVYGYTF. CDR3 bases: TGTGCCAGCAGCCCACCTGGGACAGTCTATGGCTACACCTTC.

The CDR3 reads CASRRAEFGSDSSYEQYF. CDR3 sequence (DNA): TGTGCCAGCAGGCGGGCCGAATTCGGTTCAGATAGCTCCTACGAGCAGTACTTC. The J gene is TRBJ2-7, the V gene TRBV9; D perhaps matches TRBD2 (5 bases). CDR1 SGDLS and CDR2 YYNGEE come from the germline V gene. V dropped 5 bases and J dropped 0 bases, with 24 bases sitting between them. This CDR3 is built from 18 residues.

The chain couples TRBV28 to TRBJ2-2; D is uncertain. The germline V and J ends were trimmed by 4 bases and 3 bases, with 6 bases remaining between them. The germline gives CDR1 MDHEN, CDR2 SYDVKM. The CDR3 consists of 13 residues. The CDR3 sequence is CASSSYYTGELFF. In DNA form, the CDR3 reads TGTGCCAGCAGTTCGTACTACACCGGGGAGCTGTTTTTT.

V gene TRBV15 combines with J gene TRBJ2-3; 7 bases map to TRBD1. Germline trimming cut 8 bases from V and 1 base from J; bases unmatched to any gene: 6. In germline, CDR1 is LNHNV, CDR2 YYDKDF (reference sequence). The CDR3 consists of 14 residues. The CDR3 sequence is CATESGTGTDTQYF. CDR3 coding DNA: TGTGCCACCGAATCCGGGACAGGCACAGATACGCAGTATTTT. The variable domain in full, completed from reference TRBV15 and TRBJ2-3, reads DAMVIQNPRYQVTQFGKPVTLSCSQTLNHNVMYWYQQKSSQAPKLLFHYYDKDFNNEADTPDNFQSRRPNTSFCFLDIRSPGLGDTAMYLCATESGTGTDTQYFGPGTRLTVL.

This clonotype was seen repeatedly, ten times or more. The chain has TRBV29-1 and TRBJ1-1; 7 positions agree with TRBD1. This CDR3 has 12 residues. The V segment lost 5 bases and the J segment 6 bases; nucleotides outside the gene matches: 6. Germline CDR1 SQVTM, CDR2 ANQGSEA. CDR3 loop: CSVRSQGPEAFF. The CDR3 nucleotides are TGCAGCGTTCGATCACAGGGGCCTGAAGCTTTCTTT.

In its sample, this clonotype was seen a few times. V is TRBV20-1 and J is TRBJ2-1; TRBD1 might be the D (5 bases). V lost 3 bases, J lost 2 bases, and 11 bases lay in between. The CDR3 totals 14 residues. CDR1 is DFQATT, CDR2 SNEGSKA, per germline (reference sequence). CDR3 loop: CSARGLQAYNEQFF. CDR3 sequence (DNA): TGCAGTGCTAGGGGGCTTCAGGCCTACAATGAGCAGTTCTTC.

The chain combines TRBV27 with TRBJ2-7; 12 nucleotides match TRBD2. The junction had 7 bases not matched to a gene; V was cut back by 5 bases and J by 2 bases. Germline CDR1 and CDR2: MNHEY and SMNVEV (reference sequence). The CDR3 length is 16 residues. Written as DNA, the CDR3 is TGTGCCAGCAGTCCGAGGACTAGCGGGAAACCCTACGAGCAGTACTTC. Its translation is CASSPRTSGKPYEQYF.

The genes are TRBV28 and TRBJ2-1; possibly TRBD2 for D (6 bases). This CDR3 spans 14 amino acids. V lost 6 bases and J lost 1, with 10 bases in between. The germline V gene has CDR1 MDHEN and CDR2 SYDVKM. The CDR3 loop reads CASRLGGSYNEQFF. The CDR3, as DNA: TGTGCCAGCAGACTAGGAGGGTCCTACAATGAGCAGTTCTTC. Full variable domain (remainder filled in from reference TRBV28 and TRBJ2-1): DVKVTQSSRYLVKRTGEKVFLECVQDMDHENMFWYRQDPGLGLRLIYFSYDVKMKEKGDIPEGYSVSREKKERFSLILESASTNQTSMYLCASRLGGSYNEQFFGPGTRLTVL.

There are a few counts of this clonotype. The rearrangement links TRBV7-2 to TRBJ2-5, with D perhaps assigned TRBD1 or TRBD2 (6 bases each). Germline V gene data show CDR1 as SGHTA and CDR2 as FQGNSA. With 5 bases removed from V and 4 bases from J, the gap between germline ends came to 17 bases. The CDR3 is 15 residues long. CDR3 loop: CASSLGGPAGETQYF. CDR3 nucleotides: TGTGCCAGCAGCCTAGGGGGGCCAGCGGGAGAGACCCAGTACTTC.

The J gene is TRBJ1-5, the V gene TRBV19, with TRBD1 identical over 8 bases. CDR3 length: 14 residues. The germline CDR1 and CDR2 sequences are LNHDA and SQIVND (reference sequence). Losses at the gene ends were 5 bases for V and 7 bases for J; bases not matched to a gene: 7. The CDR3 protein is CASSPPGGWQPQHF. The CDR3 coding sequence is TGTGCCAGTAGTCCCCCAGGGGGCTGGCAGCCCCAGCATTTT.

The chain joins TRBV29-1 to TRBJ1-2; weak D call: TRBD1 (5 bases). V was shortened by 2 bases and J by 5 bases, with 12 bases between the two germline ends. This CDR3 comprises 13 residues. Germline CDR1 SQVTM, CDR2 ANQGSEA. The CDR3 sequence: CSVEPGSGYGYTF. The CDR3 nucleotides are TGCAGCGTTGAACCGGGGTCAGGGTATGGCTACACCTTC.

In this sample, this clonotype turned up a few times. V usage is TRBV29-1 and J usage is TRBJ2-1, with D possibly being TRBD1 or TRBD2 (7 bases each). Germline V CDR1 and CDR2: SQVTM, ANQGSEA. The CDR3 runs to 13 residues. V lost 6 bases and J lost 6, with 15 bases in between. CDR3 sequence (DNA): TGCAGCGTGACGACAGGGAGGGTCAATGAGCAGTTCTTC. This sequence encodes CSVTTGRVNEQFF.

The CDR3 nucleotides read TGTGCCAGCAGCGCCGGGGCAGGATTCCTAAAACTGCCCTACGAGCAGTACTTC. Protein: CASSAGAGFLKLPYEQYF. The gene calls are TRBV6-2 or TRBV6-3 and TRBJ2-7; tentatively, D is TRBD1 or TRBD2 (5 bases each). The germline CDR1 and CDR2 sequences are MNHEY and SVGEGT. The CDR3 has 18 amino acids. V gave up 6 bases and J gave up 2 bases, with 26 bases separating them.

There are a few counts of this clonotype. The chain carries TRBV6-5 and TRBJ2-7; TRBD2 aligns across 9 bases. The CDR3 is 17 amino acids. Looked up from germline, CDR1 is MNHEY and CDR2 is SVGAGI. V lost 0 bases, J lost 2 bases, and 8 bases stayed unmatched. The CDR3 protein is CASSYSLASGTAYEQYF. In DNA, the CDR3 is TGTGCCAGCAGTTACTCGTTGGCTAGCGGGACCGCCTACGAGCAGTACTTC.

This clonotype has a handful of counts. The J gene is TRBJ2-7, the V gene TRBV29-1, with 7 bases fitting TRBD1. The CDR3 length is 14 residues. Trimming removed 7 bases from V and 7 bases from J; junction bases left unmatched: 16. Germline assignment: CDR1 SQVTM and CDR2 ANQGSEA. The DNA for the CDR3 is TGCAGCGCTACCTTGGGCACACAGGGACAGGAGCAGTACTTC. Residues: CSATLGTQGQEQYF.

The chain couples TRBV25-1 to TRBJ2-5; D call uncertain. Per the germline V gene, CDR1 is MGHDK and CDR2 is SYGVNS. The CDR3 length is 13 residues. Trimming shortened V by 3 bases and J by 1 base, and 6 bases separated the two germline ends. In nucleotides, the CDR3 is TGTGCCAGCAGTGATGCGGCCCAAGAGACCCAGTACTTC. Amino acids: CASSDAAQETQYF.

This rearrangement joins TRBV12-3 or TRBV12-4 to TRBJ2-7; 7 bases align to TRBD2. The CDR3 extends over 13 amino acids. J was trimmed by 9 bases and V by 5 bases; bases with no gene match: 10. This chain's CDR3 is CASSETAGAGQYF. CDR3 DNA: TGTGCCAGCAGTGAGACCGCGGGAGCTGGGCAGTACTTC.

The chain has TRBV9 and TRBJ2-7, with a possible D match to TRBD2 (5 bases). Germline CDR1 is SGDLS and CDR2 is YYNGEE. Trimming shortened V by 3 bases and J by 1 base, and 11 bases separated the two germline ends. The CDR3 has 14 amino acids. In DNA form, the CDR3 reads TGTGCCAGCAGCGCCGGCTGGAGGTCCTACGAGCAGTACTTC. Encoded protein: CASSAGWRSYEQYF.

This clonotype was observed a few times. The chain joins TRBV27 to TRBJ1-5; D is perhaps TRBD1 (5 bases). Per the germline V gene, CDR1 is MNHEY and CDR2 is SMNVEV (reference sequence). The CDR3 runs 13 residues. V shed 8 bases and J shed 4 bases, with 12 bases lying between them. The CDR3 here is CASRPGSNQPQHF. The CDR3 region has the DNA TGTGCCAGCCGTCCAGGGTCTAATCAGCCCCAGCATTTT.

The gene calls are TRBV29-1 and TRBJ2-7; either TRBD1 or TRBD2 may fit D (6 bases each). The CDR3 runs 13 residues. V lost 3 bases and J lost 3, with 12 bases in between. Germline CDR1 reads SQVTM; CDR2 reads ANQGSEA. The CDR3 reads CSVEKGGGYEQYF. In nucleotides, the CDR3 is TGCAGCGTTGAGAAGGGGGGAGGCTACGAGCAGTACTTC.

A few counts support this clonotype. DNA for the CDR3: TGCAGTGCTAGGGGGGGGCGGAATTGGGAGCCCCAGCATTTT. It specifies CSARGGRNWEPQHF. The J gene is TRBJ1-5, the V gene TRBV20-1, with D perhaps TRBD1 (6 bases). The V and J ends lost 3 bases and 8 bases respectively, with 17 bases between them. This CDR3 spans 14 amino acids. Germline lookup yields CDR1 DFQATT and CDR2 SNEGSKA (reference sequence).

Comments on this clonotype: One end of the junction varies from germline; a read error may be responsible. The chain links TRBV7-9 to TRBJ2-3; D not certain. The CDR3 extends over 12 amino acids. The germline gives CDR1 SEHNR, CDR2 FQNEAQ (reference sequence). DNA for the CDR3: TGTGGCAGCAGCTTCCTTCCAGATACGCAGTATTTT. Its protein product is CGSSFLPDTQYF.

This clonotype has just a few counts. The CDR3 reads CASSRQGFHTGELFF. CDR3 in DNA: TGTGCCAGCAGCCGACAGGGTTTTCACACCGGGGAGCTGTTTTTT. V gene TRBV7-9 combines with J gene TRBJ2-2; 7 nucleotides line up with TRBD1. Germline lookup yields CDR1 SEHNR and CDR2 FQNEAQ (reference sequence). The CDR3 is made up of 15 amino acids. V was clipped by 5 bases and J by 3 bases; unmatched bases: 6.

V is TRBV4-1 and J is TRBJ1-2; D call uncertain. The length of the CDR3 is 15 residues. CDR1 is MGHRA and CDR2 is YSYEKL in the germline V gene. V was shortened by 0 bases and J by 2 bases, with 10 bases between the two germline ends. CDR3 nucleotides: TGCGCCAGCAGCCAAGACCCAGGTTACAACTATGGCTACACCTTC. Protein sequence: CASSQDPGYNYGYTF.

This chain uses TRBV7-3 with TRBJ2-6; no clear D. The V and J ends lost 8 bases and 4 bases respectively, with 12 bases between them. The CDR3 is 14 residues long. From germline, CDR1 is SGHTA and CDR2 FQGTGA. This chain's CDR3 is CASRSGAGANVLTF. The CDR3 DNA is TGTGCCAGCCGATCTGGAGCAGGGGCCAACGTCCTGACTTTC.

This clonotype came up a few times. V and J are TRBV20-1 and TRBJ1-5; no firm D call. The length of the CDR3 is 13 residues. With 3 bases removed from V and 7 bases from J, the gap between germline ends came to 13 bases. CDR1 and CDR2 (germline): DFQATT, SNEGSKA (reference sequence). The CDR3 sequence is CSASTVFEQPQHF. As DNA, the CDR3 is TGCAGTGCTAGCACCGTCTTTGAACAGCCCCAGCATTTT.